The 11 T cell receptor beta chains listed next were all sequenced from one sample in a study of CD8 T cells in ankylosing spondylitis (dated by TCRdb to about 2017). What the work shows at the level of the full study, not this receptor alone: Blood from ankylosing spondylitis patients appeared to be characterized by a TCR beta motif composed of several highly homologous amino acid variants.

Library generation was performed with 5' RACE. The sequencer was an Illumina HiSeq 2500. Through fastp at Q25 and MiXCR, TCRdb rebuilt clones from the public reads, retaining in-frame beta chains. Every distinct CDR3 protein forms one entry, paired with its most common genes and DNA. The sample table holds fewer than 550,000 distinct CDR3 sequences, of which approximately 5.3% were seen once. The ten largest clones take up roughly 3.5% of the sample. These receptors have no known antigen. Sequencing was performed on blood, either unsorted or a sorted T cell fraction (not recorded which). The receptors derive from a male donor with ankylosing spondylitis.

This clonotype was recorded at least ten times. V is TRBV5-5 and J is TRBJ2-3; D perhaps matches TRBD2 (6 bases). The CDR3 has 17 residues. The germline CDR1 and CDR2 sequences are SGHKS and YYEKEE (reference sequence). V lost 4 bases and J lost 1, with 19 bases in between. CDR3 in amino acids: CASSDGFGGVGTDTQYF. In DNA form, the CDR3 reads TGTGCCAGCAGCGACGGTTTCGGAGGGGTGGGCACAGATACGCAGTATTTT. The variable domain in full, completed from reference TRBV5-5 and TRBJ2-3, reads DAGVTQSPTHLIKTRGQQVTLRCSPISGHKSVSWYQQVLGQGPQFIFQYYEKEERGRGNFPDRFSARQFPNYSSELNVNALLLGDSALYLCASSDGFGGVGTDTQYFGPGTRLTVL.

The rearrangement uses TRBV20-1 and TRBJ2-1, with TRBD2 as a possible D gene (5 bases). CDR1 and CDR2 (germline): DFQATT, SNEGSKA (reference sequence). V lost 6 bases, J lost 10 bases, and 16 bases lay in between. The CDR3 spans 12 residues. CDR3 nucleotide sequence: TGCAGTGCCCAGACCACTGGGGAGGAGCAGTTCTTC. Translation gives CSAQTTGEEQFF.

This clonotype was recorded at least ten times. The J gene is TRBJ2-2, the V gene TRBV20-1; the D gene could be TRBD1 or TRBD2 (5 bases each). Trimming left V 1 base short and J 3 bases short, with 12 bases between. CDR3 size: 15 residues. Per germline, CDR1 DFQATT and CDR2 SNEGSKA (reference sequence). The CDR3 sequence: CSARGWGRDTGELFF. CDR3 nucleotides: TGCAGTGCTAGAGGATGGGGACGGGACACCGGGGAGCTGTTTTTT.

This clonotype was seen only a few times. The V gene is TRBV20-1, the J gene TRBJ2-1; 13 bases map to TRBD2. There are 14 residues in the CDR3. The germline V gene has CDR1 DFQATT and CDR2 SNEGSKA (reference sequence). The trim removed 2 bases at V and 12 bases at J, leaving 7 bases unmatched. CDR3 sequence: CSARSGLAGVGQFF. In nucleotides, the CDR3 is TGCAGTGCTAGATCCGGACTAGCGGGAGTGGGGCAGTTCTTC.

This clonotype has only a few counts. The DNA for the CDR3 is TGTGCCAGTAAGGCGTATACCGGGGAGCTGTTTTTT. It specifies CASKAYTGELFF. V and J are TRBV19 and TRBJ2-2; D remains unclear. Germline V gene lookup returns CDR1 LNHDA and CDR2 SQIVND (reference sequence). The CDR3 is 12 amino acids. Trimming removed 7 bases from V and 5 bases from J, with 8 bases in between.

In this sample, this clonotype turned up many times. V gene TRBV5-1 combines with J gene TRBJ2-3, with 8 bases aligning to TRBD1. The junction had 6 bases not matched to a gene; V was cut back by 4 bases and J by 2 bases. The germline V gene encodes CDR1 SGHRS and CDR2 YFSETQ. There are 15 residues in the CDR3. The chain's CDR3 is CASSPSTGVTDTQYF. CDR3 bases: TGCGCCAGCAGCCCATCGACAGGGGTCACAGATACGCAGTATTTT.

Ten or more counts support this clonotype. The V gene is TRBV5-6, the J gene TRBJ2-1; TRBD2 aligns across 7 bases. Trimming took 4 bases from V and 6 from J; bases not matched to a gene: 13. The CDR3 sequence is 16 residues long. Per germline, CDR1 SGHDT and CDR2 YYEEEE. This CDR3 reads CASSPTFLAALNEQFF. The DNA for the CDR3 is TGTGCCAGCAGCCCTACTTTTCTAGCGGCTCTCAATGAGCAGTTCTTC.

Many counts were recorded for this clonotype. CDR3 nucleotide sequence: TGTGCCACCAGTATGGACAGGTACGGCGAGCAGTACTTC. Protein: CATSMDRYGEQYF. The chain uses TRBV24-1 and TRBJ2-7; 7 bases are a match to TRBD1. Trimming took 6 bases from V and 6 from J; bases not matched to a gene: 7. Germline V gene sequence: CDR1 KGHDR, CDR2 SFDVKD. The CDR3 contains 13 residues.

This clonotype was recorded many times. This rearrangement joins TRBV5-4 to TRBJ2-4; TRBD1 matches 9 bases. This CDR3 has 16 residues. V dropped 1 base and J dropped 3; count of bases not matched to a gene: 5. The germline V gene encodes CDR1 SGHNT and CDR2 YYREEE (reference sequence). The chain's CDR3 is CASSLKTGGSKNIQYF. For the CDR3, the DNA is TGTGCCAGCAGCTTGAAGACAGGGGGAAGCAAAAACATTCAGTACTTC.

In its sample, this clonotype was seen many times. V usage is TRBV28 and J usage is TRBJ2-1; D possibly corresponds to TRBD2 (6 bases). V was cut by 7 bases and J by 3 bases, with 13 bases left in between. Germline lookup yields CDR1 MDHEN and CDR2 SYDVKM. There are 14 residues in the CDR3. The CDR3 sequence: CASISAGGYNEQFF. DNA for the CDR3: TGTGCCAGCATCAGCGCCGGGGGCTACAATGAGCAGTTCTTC.

This clonotype was seen at least ten times. The chain joins TRBV4-2 to TRBJ1-2, with D possibly being TRBD1 (6 bases). Germline CDR1 reads LGHNA; CDR2 reads YNFKEQ. V lost 5 bases and J 4 bases, leaving 11 bases between the germline ends. The CDR3 spans 13 residues. CDR3 nucleotide sequence: TGTGCCAGCAGCGGCCCAGGGGCCTATGGCTACACCTTC. It codes for CASSGPGAYGYTF.